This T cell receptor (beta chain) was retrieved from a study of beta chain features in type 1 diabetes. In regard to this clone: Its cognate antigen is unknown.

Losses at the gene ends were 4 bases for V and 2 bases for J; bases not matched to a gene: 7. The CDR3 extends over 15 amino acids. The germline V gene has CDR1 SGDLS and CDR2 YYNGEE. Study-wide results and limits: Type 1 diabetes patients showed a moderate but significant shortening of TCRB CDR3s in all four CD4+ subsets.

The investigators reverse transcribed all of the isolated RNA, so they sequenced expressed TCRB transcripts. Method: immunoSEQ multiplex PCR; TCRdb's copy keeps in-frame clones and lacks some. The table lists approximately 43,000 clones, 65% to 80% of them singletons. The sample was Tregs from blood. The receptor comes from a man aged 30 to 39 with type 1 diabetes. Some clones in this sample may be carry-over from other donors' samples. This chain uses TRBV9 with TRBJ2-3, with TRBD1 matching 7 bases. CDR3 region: CASSFQGDNTDTQYF. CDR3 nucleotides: TGTGCCAGCAGCTTCCAGGGGGACAACACAGATACGCAGTATTTT.